Listed here are 5 T cell receptor beta chains from one sample, sequenced in a study of T cells after yellow fever vaccination. TCRdb independently ran MiXCR on the 5' RACE reads; one entry per CDR3 protein. This sample carries 300,000 to 450,000 distinct CDR3 sequences, approximately 5.7% of them seen once, and the ten largest clones take 15%. The sequencing here drew on PBMCs, taken 5 days after the yellow fever booster vaccination. The receptors here all came from a young man who received the YFV17D yellow fever vaccine.

This clonotype has a count of ten or more. CDR3 sequence: CATSRDLTYEQYF. DNA for the CDR3: TGTGCCACCAGCCGGGACTTAACCTACGAGCAGTACTTC. The chain links TRBV15 to TRBJ2-7; the D gene is possibly TRBD2 (6 bases). The V end was cut by 5 bases, the J end by 2 bases, with 10 bases between. The CDR3 covers 13 residues. The V gene's germline CDR1 is LNHNV and CDR2 YYDKDF (reference sequence).

The chain recombines TRBV20-1 with TRBJ2-7, with 7 bases fitting TRBD1. Unmatched junction bases numbered 9, after V lost 0 bases and J lost 4 bases. The CDR3 has 15 residues. Germline-derived CDR1 and CDR2 are DFQATT and SNEGSKA (reference sequence). Written as DNA, the CDR3 is TGCAGTGCTAGAGAGATGACAGGGACAAAGTACGAGCAGTACTTC. This sequence encodes CSAREMTGTKYEQYF.

The sample holds many counts of this clonotype. This chain links TRBV2 with TRBJ1-1; D gene uncertain. V dropped 1 base and J dropped 4 bases, with 7 bases sitting between them. The CDR3 is 13 amino acids. In germline, CDR1 is SNHLY, CDR2 FYNNEI. The CDR3 DNA reads as TGTGCCAGCAGTGAAGGTCCGGGCACTGAAGCTTTCTTT. Translation gives CASSEGPGTEAFF.

The chain carries TRBV19 and TRBJ1-4; D gene ambiguous. Trimming removed 5 bases from V and 0 bases from J, with 10 bases in between. The V gene's germline CDR1 is LNHDA and CDR2 SQIVND (reference sequence). The CDR3 covers 15 residues. The CDR3, as DNA: TGTGCCAGTAGTCGTCCTGGAACAACTAATGAAAAACTGTTTTTT. Amino acid sequence: CASSRPGTTNEKLFF.

The chain links TRBV12-3 or TRBV12-4 to TRBJ2-1, with 12 bases lining up with TRBD1. Trimming removed 5 bases from V and 8 bases from J; junction bases left unmatched: 13. The CDR3 length is 17 residues. The CDR3 sequence is CASSLGTGGGLVDEQFF. The CDR3 nucleotides are TGTGCCAGCAGTCTAGGGACAGGGGGCGGGTTGGTGGATGAGCAGTTCTTC.